This T cell receptor (beta chain) was identified in a study of blood T cell repertoires in COVID-19. At the level of the study: Collection of acute and convalescent COVID-19 samples took place in the United States, Italy and Spain. The analysed material was cDNA or gDNA that came from T cells, B-cell-depleted T cells, or PBMCs.

Source study methods: Scientists estimated how many nucleated cells there were by amplifying reference gene primers. The assay was immunoSEQ multiplex PCR, and TCRdb's table has in-frame clones only and misses some. Clone size and the V and J calls come from that table; the DNA yielded D and trimming. The sample shows 150,000 or so clones, roughly 85% of them seen only once. Clinical histories supplied by participants themselves formed the basis of cohort assignment. This CDR3 contains 18 residues. Germline assignment: CDR1 SGHDT and CDR2 YYEEEE. Trimming at V came to 4 bases and at J to 7 bases, leaving 17 bases not matched to a gene.

The chain links TRBV5-6 to TRBJ1-6; TRBD1 matches at 7 bases. This sequence originates from a woman between 50 and 59 years old who had recovered from COVID-19. The sample was PBMCs or T cells enriched from blood (not recorded which). This CDR3 reads CASSHRRGRGRGNSPLHF. In DNA form, the CDR3 reads TGTGCCAGCAGCCATCGGAGGGGTAGGGGGCGTGGGAATTCACCCCTCCACTTT.